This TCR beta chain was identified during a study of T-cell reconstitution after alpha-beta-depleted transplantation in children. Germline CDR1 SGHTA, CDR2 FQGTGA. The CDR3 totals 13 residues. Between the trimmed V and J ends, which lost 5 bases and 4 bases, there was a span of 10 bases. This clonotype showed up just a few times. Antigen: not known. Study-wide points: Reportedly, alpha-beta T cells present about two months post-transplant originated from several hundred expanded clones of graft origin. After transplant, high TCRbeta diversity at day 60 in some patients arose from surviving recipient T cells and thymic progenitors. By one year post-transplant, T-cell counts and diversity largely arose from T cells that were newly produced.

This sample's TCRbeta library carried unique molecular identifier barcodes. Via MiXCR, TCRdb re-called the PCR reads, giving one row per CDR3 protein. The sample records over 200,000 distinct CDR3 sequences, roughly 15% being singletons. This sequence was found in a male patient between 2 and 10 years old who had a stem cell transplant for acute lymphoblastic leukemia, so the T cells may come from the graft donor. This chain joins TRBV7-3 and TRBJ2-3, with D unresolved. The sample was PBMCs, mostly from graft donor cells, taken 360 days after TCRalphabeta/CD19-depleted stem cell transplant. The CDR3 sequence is CASSDRISDTQYF. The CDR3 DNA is TGTGCCAGCAGCGACCGAATCTCAGATACGCAGTATTTT.